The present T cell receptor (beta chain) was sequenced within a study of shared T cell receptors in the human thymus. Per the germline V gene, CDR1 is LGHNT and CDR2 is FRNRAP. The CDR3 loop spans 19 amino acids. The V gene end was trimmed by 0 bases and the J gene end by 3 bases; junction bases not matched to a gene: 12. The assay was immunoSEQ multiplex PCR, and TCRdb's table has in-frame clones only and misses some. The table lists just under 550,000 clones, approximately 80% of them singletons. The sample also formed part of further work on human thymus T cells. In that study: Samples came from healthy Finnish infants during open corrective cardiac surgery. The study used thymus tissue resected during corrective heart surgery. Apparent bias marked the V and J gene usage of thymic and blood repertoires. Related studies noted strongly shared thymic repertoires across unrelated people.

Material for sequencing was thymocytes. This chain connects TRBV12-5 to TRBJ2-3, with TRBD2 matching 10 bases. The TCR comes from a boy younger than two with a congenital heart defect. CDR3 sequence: CASGLVLNIPGLATDTQYF. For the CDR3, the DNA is TGTGCTAGTGGTTTGGTACTAAATATTCCGGGACTAGCGACAGATACGCAGTATTTT.